These 5 T cell receptor beta chains share one sample of origin, sequenced in a study of blood T cell repertoires in COVID-19. Profiled with immunoSEQ multiplex PCR; TCRdb holds only in-frame clones, not every one. This sample yields 250,000 to 400,000 clones, of which roughly 85% are seen a single time; 1.5% to 2% belongs to the top ten. The sequenced sample was PBMCs or T cells enriched from blood (not recorded which). The receptors were gathered from a woman aged 25 to 39 who had been exposed to COVID-19.

The CDR3: CASSFNRGNSPLHF. CDR3 sequence (DNA): TGTGCCAGCAGTTTTAACAGGGGTAATTCACCCCTCCACTTT. The V and J genes are TRBV6-5 and TRBJ1-6, with 7 bases lining up with TRBD1. Germline V lookup: CDR1 MNHEY, CDR2 SVGAGI. V lost 4 bases and J lost 6; bases outside the gene matches: 3. The CDR3 runs to 14 residues.

This clone showed up just a few times. The rearrangement joins TRBV28 to TRBJ1-1, with TRBD1 as a possible D gene (5 bases). The CDR3 extends over 15 amino acids. Germline V CDR1 and CDR2: MDHEN, SYDVKM. Trimming took 7 bases from V and 5 from J, leaving 20 bases between them. The CDR3 DNA reads TGTGCCAGCATCCCAAACAGGAGAATGGGGACTGAAGCTTTCTTT. Translating it yields CASIPNRRMGTEAFF.

The V gene is TRBV4-3, the J gene TRBJ1-6; unclear D gene. The V end was cut by 1 base, the J end by 10 bases, with 14 bases between. This CDR3 region has 15 residues. The germline gives CDR1 LGHNA, CDR2 YSLEER. CDR3 loop: CASSQGVGSNSPLHF. CDR3 bases: TGCGCCAGCAGCCAAGGGGTGGGCAGTAACTCACCCCTCCACTTT.

Concerning this clone: Other DNA sequences from this sample encode an identical CDR3 as well. The rearrangement links TRBV28 to TRBJ2-7, with D possibly TRBD1 on 5 matching bases. The germline CDR1 and CDR2 sequences are MDHEN and SYDVKM. V lost 4 bases and J 1 base, leaving 8 bases between the germline ends. The CDR3 is 13 residues long. The DNA for the CDR3 is TGTGCCAGCAGTTCCGGACAATCCTACGAGCAGTACTTC. Translation gives CASSSGQSYEQYF.

This chain links TRBV30 with TRBJ1-2; the match to TRBD1 covers 7 bases. Germline CDR1 and CDR2: GTSNPN and SVGIG (reference sequence). The CDR3 is 12 amino acids. Losses at the gene ends were 4 bases for V and 6 bases for J; bases not matched to a gene: 5. CDR3 sequence: CAWTQGLNGYTF. The CDR3 coding sequence is TGTGCCTGGACACAGGGGCTTAATGGCTACACCTTC.